This T cell receptor (beta chain) was identified in a study of identical twins. This clonotype has more than one count but fewer than ten. Its antigen is unknown. Study-wide points: Modelling underestimated the level of out-of-frame TCR alpha sharing observed in monozygotic twins. In drawing conclusions, the study used cross-sectional statistical analysis and did not follow the same donors. Where out-of-frame alpha sequences were twin-shared, they showed excess low generation probability.

Unique molecular identifiers were present on the cDNA, and a universal primer site came from template switching. TCRdb recomputed calls from the 5' RACE reads with MiXCR, one row per CDR3 protein. Among about 240,000 distinct CDR3 sequences listed, more than 9% were seen once. The sequence was obtained from a man aged 50-60 years in good health. The sequencing sample was made of memory T cells sorted from blood.

The chain's CDR3 is CASSIHQGTGELFF. The CDR3 nucleotides are TGCGCCAGCAGCATCCACCAGGGAACCGGGGAGCTGTTTTTT. The rearrangement uses TRBV4-1 and TRBJ2-2, with a weak D call TRBD1 (5 bases). Germline-derived CDR1 and CDR2 are MGHRA and YSYEKL. This CDR3 has 14 amino acids. The V and J ends lost 5 bases and 5 bases respectively, with 12 bases between them.